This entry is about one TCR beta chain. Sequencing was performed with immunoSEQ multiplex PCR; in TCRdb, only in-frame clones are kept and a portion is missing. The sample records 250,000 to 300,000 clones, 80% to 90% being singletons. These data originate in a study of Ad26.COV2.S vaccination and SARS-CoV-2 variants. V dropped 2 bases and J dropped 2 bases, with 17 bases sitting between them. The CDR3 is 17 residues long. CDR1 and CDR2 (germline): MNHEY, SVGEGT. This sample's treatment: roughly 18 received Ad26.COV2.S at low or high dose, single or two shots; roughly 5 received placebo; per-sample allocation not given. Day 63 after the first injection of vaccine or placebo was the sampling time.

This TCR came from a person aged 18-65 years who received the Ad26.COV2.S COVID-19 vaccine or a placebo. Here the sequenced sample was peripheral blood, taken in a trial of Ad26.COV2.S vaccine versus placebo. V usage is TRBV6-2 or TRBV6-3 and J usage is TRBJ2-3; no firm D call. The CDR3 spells CASSYNPQRHLTDTQYF. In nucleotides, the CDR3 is TGTGCCAGCAGTTACAATCCCCAGCGCCACCTCACAGATACGCAGTATTTT.